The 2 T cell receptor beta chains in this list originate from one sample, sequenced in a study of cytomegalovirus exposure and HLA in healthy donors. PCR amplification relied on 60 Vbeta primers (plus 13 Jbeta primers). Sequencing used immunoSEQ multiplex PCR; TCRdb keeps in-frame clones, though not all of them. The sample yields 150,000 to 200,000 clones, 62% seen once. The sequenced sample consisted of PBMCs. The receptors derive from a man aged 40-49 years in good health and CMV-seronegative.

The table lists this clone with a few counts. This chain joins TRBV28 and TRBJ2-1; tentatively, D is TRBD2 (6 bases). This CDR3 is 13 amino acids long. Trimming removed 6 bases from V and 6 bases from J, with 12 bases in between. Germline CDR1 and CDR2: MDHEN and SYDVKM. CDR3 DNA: TGTGCCAGCAGCCTTCGGGGGTTCAATGAGCAGTTCTTC. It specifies CASSLRGFNEQFF.

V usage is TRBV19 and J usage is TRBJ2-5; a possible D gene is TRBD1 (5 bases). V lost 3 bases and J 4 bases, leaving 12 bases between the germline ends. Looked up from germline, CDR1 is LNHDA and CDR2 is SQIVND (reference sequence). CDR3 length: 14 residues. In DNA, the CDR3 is TGTGCCAGTAGTATGACAGTGGATGTAGAGACCCAGTACTTC. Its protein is CASSMTVDVETQYF.